Sequencing of this T cell receptor (beta chain) was carried out in a study of blood T cell repertoires in COVID-19. About the research overall: From T cells, B-cell-depleted T cells, or PBMCs came the material, which was cDNA or gDNA.

As handled by the study authors: Cell counts per sample came from amplifying reference gene primers. Sequenced by immunoSEQ multiplex PCR; TCRdb stores in-frame clones only, minus some. D and trimming were read from the DNA, whereas the V and J calls and clone size are those reported in that table. The table lists about 240,000 clones, roughly 87% of them singletons. The CDR3 extends over 13 amino acids. Trimming took off 0 bases at V and 3 bases at J, with 6 bases between the two ends. The germline V gene has CDR1 SGHDT and CDR2 YYEEEE. Everyone who took part was roughly 18 to 89 years old, and they came from some 23 US areas. Allocation to cohorts depended on clinical history reported by the participants.

The chain employs TRBV5-6 and TRBJ1-2; D uncertain. The sample taken for sequencing was PBMCs or T cells enriched from blood (not recorded which). The TCR comes from a woman under 40 with acute COVID-19. This CDR3 reads CASSLGSDYGYTF. CDR3 in DNA: TGTGCCAGCAGCTTGGGCAGTGACTATGGCTACACCTTC.